This entry lists 4 T cell receptor beta chains sequenced from one sample in a study of blood T cell repertoires in COVID-19. Using immunoSEQ multiplex PCR, the repertoire was profiled, and TCRdb retains in-frame clones only, with some absent. This table holds 95,000 to 150,000 clones, nearly 90% found once. The specimen was peripheral blood. These receptors came from a woman aged 55-69 years with COVID-19, enrolled during active disease.

The V gene is TRBV2, the J gene TRBJ1-2, with TRBD1 matching over 7 bases. The CDR3 length is 12 residues. CDR1 SNHLY and CDR2 FYNNEI come from the germline V gene. The V segment lost 9 bases and the J segment 8 bases; nucleotides outside the gene matches: 9. The CDR3 DNA reads as TGTGCCAGAACGGGACAGATAGAAGGCTACACCTTC. Protein: CARTGQIEGYTF.

The chain uses TRBV7-2 and TRBJ2-2; a weak D match, TRBD2 (6 bases). The CDR3 is 15 residues long. V lost 8 bases to trimming and J lost 0 bases, with 13 bases between them. In germline, CDR1 is SGHTA, CDR2 FQGNSA. The CDR3 region has the DNA TGTGCCAGCCGGGCGGGACCTACGAACACCGGGGAGCTGTTTTTT. It specifies CASRAGPTNTGELFF.

V usage is TRBV10-3 and J usage is TRBJ1-1, with D tentatively TRBD1 (6 bases). The germline V gene encodes CDR1 ENHRY and CDR2 SYGVKD. V was shortened by 5 bases and J by 4 bases, with 17 bases between the two germline ends. The length of the CDR3 is 15 residues. For the CDR3, the DNA is TGTGCCATCAGTCCGTTGTACAGGGAGGGCACTGAAGCTTTCTTT. This codes for CAISPLYREGTEAFF.

The chain recombines TRBV19 with TRBJ2-5, with 11 bases lining up with TRBD1. This CDR3 spans 18 amino acids. In germline, CDR1 is LNHDA, CDR2 SQIVND (reference sequence). V was pared by 5 bases and J by 6 bases, with 17 bases of the junction left unmatched. The CDR3 coding sequence is TGTGCCAGTAGTCCTGAGCAGAAACCGGGACAGGGGGGGAAGACCCAGTACTTC. Translation gives CASSPEQKPGQGGKTQYF.